The rows below give T cell receptor beta chains drawn from one sample of a study of T cells in Graves' hyperthyroidism and ophthalmopathy. TCRdb re-derived calls from the multiplex PCR reads in MiXCR, one entry per CDR3 protein. The table lists some 440,000 distinct CDR3 sequences, around 14% of them singletons. The specimen sequenced was blood. The receptors derive from a woman between 18 and 30 years old with Graves' hyperthyroidism. The CDR3 runs from the conserved cysteine through the conserved F or W. The D gene is left open where the match is weak. Clone size is given for some rows only: seen once, a few or many times, or a class if the clone is expanded.

abundance	j_gene	v_gene	d_gene	CDR3aa	CDR3nt
many	TRBJ1-1	TRBV18	.	CASSVRGGGTEAFF	TGTGCCAGCTCCGTACGGGGGGGTGGCACTGAAGCTTTCTTT
few	TRBJ1-6	TRBV7-9	.	CASSLRDPLDSPLHF	TGTGCCAGCAGCCTCCGGGACCCGCTGGACTCACCCCTCCACTTT
few	TRBJ2-7	TRBV7-9	.	CASSPVRYEQYF	TGTGCCAGCAGCCCCGTTCGCTACGAGCAGTACTTC
many	TRBJ2-2	TRBV7-6	.	CASTPEGQTGELFF	TGTGCCAGCACCCCCGAAGGACAGACCGGGGAGCTGTTTTTT
many	TRBJ2-1	TRBV20-1	.	CSARATPGLSGEQFF	TGCAGTGCTAGAGCTACCCCTGGACTGTCCGGGGAGCAGTTCTTC
.	TRBJ2-2	TRBV15	TRBD2	CATSRDLAGGGGELFF	TGTGCCACCAGCAGAGATCTGGCGGGGGGGGGTGGGGAGCTGTTTTTT
.	TRBJ2-2	TRBV19	.	CASSPRTGFTGELFF	TGTGCCAGTAGTCCCCGAACAGGGTTCACCGGGGAGCTGTTTTTT
many	TRBJ1-2	TRBV3-1	TRBD1	CASSNRQGATNYGYTF	TGTGCCAGCAGCAATCGACAGGGGGCTACGAACTATGGCTACACCTTC
few	TRBJ2-5	TRBV29-1	TRBD2	CSVEDGGQETQYF	TGCAGCGTTGAAGACGGGGGGCAAGAGACCCAGTACTTC
many	TRBJ2-3	TRBV2	.	CASRYSSPADTQYF	TGTGCCAGCAGGTACAGCTCCCCCGCCGATACGCAGTATTTT
many	TRBJ1-5	TRBV7-9	.	CASSLSRDQPQHF	TGTGCCAGCAGCTTATCCCGGGATCAGCCCCAGCATTTT
few	TRBJ2-1	TRBV5-6	.	CASSLLASNEQFF	TGTGCCAGCAGCCTACTAGCCTCCAATGAGCAGTTCTTC
few	TRBJ2-1	TRBV14	TRBD2	CASSQVSGRAHFSEQFF	TGTGCCAGCAGCCAAGTCTCCGGGAGGGCCCATTTCAGTGAGCAGTTCTTC
many	TRBJ2-1	TRBV11-2	.	CASSLEASYNEQFF	TGTGCCAGCAGCTTAGAGGCTAGCTACAATGAGCAGTTCTTC
many	TRBJ2-7	TRBV28	.	CASSIGTDRYEQYF	TGTGCCAGCAGTATCGGGACGGATCGATACGAGCAGTACTTC
many	TRBJ2-3	TRBV12-5	TRBD1	CASGSGQGSTDTQYF	TGTGCTAGTGGTTCGGGACAGGGTTCCACAGATACGCAGTATTTT
many	TRBJ1-2	TRBV3-1	.	CASSQKSGTSYGYTF	TGTGCCAGCAGCCAAAAATCCGGGACAAGCTATGGCTACACCTTC
few	TRBJ2-7	TRBV18	.	CASSRVFGGACSYEQYF	TGTGCCAGCTCACGGGTTTTTGGGGGGGCTTGCTCCTACGAGCAGTACTTC
many	TRBJ1-2	TRBV28	.	CASSLSGGLTYGYTF	TGTGCCAGCAGTTTATCTGGGGGGCTTACATATGGCTACACCTTC
many	TRBJ1-2	TRBV12-3/TRBV12-4	.	CASSSFEGTYGYTF	TGTGCCAGCAGTTCGTTCGAGGGGACCTATGGCTACACCTTC
few	TRBJ2-7	TRBV20-1	.	CSARGEDSTYEQYF	TGCAGTGCTAGGGGAGAGGACAGCACCTACGAGCAGTACTTC
.	TRBJ2-1	TRBV29-1	TRBD2	CSFRERENGEQFF	TGCAGCTTCCGGGAGCGGGAGAACGGTGAGCAGTTCTTC
many	TRBJ2-1	TRBV7-6	.	CASSPPQSYNEQFF	TGTGCCAGCAGCCCTCCCCAAAGCTACAATGAGCAGTTCTTC